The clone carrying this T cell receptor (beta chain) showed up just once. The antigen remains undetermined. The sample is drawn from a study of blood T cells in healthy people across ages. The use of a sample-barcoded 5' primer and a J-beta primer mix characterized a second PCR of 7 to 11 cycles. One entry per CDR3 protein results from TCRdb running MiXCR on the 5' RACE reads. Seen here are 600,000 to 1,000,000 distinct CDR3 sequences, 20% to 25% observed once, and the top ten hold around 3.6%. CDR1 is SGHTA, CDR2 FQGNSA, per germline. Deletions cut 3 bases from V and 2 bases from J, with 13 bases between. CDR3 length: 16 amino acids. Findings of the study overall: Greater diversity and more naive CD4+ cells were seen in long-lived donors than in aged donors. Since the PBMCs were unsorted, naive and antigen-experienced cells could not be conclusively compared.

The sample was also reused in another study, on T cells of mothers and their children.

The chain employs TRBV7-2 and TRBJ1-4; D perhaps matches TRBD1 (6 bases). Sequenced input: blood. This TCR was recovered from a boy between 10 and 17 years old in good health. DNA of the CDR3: TGTGCCAGCAGCTTGTCGCCCCAGGGGACTAATGAAAAACTGTTTTTT. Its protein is CASSLSPQGTNEKLFF. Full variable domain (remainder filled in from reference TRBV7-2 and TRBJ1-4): GAGVSQSPSNKVTEKGKDVELRCDPISGHTALYWYRQSLGQGLEFLIYFQGNSAPDKSGLPSDRFSAERTGGSVSTLTIQRTQQEDSAVYLCASSLSPQGTNEKLFFGSGTQLSVL.